The source of this T cell receptor beta chain is a study of neoadjuvant anti-PD-1 for oral cavity cancer. Study as a whole: Around day 43, patients without progression received a fourth nivolumab dose before surgery. Study-level findings and limits: TCR analyses covered only a few patients per response group.

CDR1 and CDR2 (germline): ENHRY, SYGVKD. Trimming pared 2 bases from V and 7 bases from J, leaving 12 bases between. The CDR3 has 14 amino acids. Only in-frame clones appear in the TCRdb table, and some are missing; sequencing was by immunoSEQ multiplex PCR. Here the sample spans 17,000 or so clones, around three fifths being singletons. Note on this clone: Antigen specificity is unknown.

The origin of this receptor is a person aged 35-79 years with oral cavity squamous cell carcinoma. The sample consisted of PBMCs, taken before nivolumab (anti-PD-1) treatment. The chain has TRBV10-3 and TRBJ1-5; D might be TRBD1 (5 bases). Here the CDR3 DNA reads TGTGCCATCAGTGAGGGTCTAGGGGCACAGCCCCAGCATTTT. Translation: CAISEGLGAQPQHF.